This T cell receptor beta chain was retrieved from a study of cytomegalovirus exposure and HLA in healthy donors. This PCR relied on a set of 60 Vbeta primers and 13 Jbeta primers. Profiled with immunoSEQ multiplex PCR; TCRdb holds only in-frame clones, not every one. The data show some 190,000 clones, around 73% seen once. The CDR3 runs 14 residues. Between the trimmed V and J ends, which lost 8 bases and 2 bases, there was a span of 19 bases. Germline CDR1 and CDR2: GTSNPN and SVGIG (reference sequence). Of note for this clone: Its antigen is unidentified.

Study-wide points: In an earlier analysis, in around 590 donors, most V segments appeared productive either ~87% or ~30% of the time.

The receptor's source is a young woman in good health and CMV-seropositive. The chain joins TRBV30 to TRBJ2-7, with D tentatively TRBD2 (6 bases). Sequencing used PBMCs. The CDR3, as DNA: TGTGCCGGAAAGGGACTCAGAGAGGCCTACGAGCAGTACTTC. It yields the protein CAGKGLREAYEQYF.